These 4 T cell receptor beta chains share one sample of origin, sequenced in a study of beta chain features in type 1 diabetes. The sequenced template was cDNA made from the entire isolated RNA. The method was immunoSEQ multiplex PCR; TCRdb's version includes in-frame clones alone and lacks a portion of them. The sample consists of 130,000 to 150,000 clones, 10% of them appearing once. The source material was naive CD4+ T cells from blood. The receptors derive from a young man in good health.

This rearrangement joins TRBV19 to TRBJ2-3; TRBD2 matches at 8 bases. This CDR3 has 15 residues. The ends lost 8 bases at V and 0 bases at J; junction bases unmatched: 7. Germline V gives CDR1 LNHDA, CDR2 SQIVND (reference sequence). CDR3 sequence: CASRLGGGSTDTQYF. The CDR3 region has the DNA TGTGCCAGTCGTCTCGGCGGGGGGAGCACAGATACGCAGTATTTT.

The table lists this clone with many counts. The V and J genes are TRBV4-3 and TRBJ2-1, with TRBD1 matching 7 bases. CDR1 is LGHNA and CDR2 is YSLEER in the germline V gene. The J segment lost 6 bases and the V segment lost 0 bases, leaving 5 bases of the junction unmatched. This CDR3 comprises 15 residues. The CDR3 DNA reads TGCGCCAGCAGCCAAGAACAGGGGCGCGGCAATGAGCAGTTCTTC. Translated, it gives CASSQEQGRGNEQFF.

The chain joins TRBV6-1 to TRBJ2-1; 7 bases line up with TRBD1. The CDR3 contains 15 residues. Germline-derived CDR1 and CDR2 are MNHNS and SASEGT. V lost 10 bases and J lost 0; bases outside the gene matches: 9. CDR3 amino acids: CATDPGQYSYNEQFF. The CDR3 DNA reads TGTGCCACCGACCCGGGACAGTACTCCTACAATGAGCAGTTCTTC.

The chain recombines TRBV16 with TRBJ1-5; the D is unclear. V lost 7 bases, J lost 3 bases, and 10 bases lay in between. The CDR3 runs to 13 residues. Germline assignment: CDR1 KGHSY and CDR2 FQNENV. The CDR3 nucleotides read TGTGCCAGCACCCCGTCTCCCAATCAGCCCCAGCATTTT. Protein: CASTPSPNQPQHF.